The next 19 T cell receptor beta chains were all read from a single sample in a study of T cell responses to AZD1222 COVID-19 vaccine. Produced via immunoSEQ multiplex PCR; TCRdb's table is partial and in-frame only. The repertoire includes roughly 120,000 clones, about 92% of them detected once, and over 2.5% sits in the top ten. The sample was peripheral blood, taken on day 0 of AZD1222 vaccination. The receptors derive from an adult in good health.

This clone appeared once. J is TRBJ2-1 and V is TRBV9, with 7 bases identical to TRBD2. Germline values: CDR1 SGDLS, CDR2 YYNGEE. V lost 2 bases to trimming and J lost 8 bases; unmatched junction nucleotides: 25. The CDR3 contains 20 residues. The CDR3 DNA reads TGTGCCAGCAGCGTTAAACCCCCGTCCCTCCGGGCTAGCGGCCCCCATGAGCAGTTCTTC. It specifies CASSVKPPSLRASGPHEQFF.

This chain links TRBV4-2 with TRBJ2-3; D perhaps matches TRBD2 (6 bases). The CDR3 is made up of 16 amino acids. The germline V gene encodes CDR1 LGHNA and CDR2 YNFKEQ. Between the trimmed V and J ends, which lost 1 base and 1 base, there was a span of 12 bases. In DNA form, the CDR3 reads TGTGCCAGCAGCCAAGTCGTGACGGGGGGCACAGATACGCAGTATTTT. Residues: CASSQVVTGGTDTQYF.

This clone occurred once. The genes are TRBV3-1 (or the pseudogene TRBV3-2) and TRBJ1-4, with D possibly being TRBD1 (5 bases). The germline V gene encodes CDR1 LGHDT and CDR2 YNNKEL (reference sequence). The CDR3 is 16 residues long. V gave up 3 bases and J gave up 8 bases, with 19 bases separating them. The CDR3 sequence is CASSHLGGNLNEKLFF. CDR3 in DNA: TGTGCCAGCAGCCACCTTGGGGGTAACCTCAACGAAAAACTGTTTTTT.

V gene TRBV28 combines with J gene TRBJ1-1; perhaps TRBD1 as D (6 bases). Germline-derived CDR1 and CDR2 are MDHEN and SYDVKM. V gave up 3 bases and J gave up 0 bases, with 14 bases separating them. The CDR3 totals 16 residues. The CDR3 sequence: CASSFLTGKMNTEAFF. CDR3 coding DNA: TGTGCCAGCAGTTTTCTGACAGGAAAAATGAACACTGAAGCTTTCTTT.

The chain employs TRBV28 and TRBJ2-3, with 7 bases matching TRBD2. This CDR3 comprises 15 residues. V lost 3 bases to trimming and J lost 4 bases; unmatched junction nucleotides: 7. Germline CDR1 reads MDHEN; CDR2 reads SYDVKM. CDR3 sequence reads: CASSFSSGGPDTQYF. The CDR3, as DNA: TGTGCCAGCAGTTTTTCTAGCGGAGGGCCAGATACGCAGTATTTT.

This chain links TRBV27 with TRBJ1-2; D ambiguous. Germline values: CDR1 MNHEY, CDR2 SMNVEV (reference sequence). V lost 7 bases to trimming and J lost 0 bases, with 12 bases between them. The CDR3 loop spans 14 amino acids. CDR3 bases: TGTGCCAGCACCCTCCTCCATCCTAACTATGGCTACACCTTC. Translating gives CASTLLHPNYGYTF.

The chain couples TRBV6-5 to TRBJ2-1; 14 bases match TRBD2. The CDR3 loop spans 14 amino acids. Germline assignment: CDR1 MNHEY and CDR2 SVGAGI. Trimming cost V 7 bases and J 8 bases; bases outside gene matches: 4. The CDR3 DNA follows: TGTGCCAGCATGGGACTAGCGGGAGCATATGAGCAGTTCTTC. Its translation is CASMGLAGAYEQFF.

This clone has just one count. The rearrangement links TRBV11-2 to TRBJ2-7; D unresolved. The length of the CDR3 is 12 residues. Looked up from germline, CDR1 is SGHAT and CDR2 is FQNNGV. Trimming stripped 5 bases from V and 3 bases from J, with 8 bases between. The CDR3 DNA follows: TGTGCCAGCAGCGGAGTGCGCTACGAGCAGTACTTC. Protein product: CASSGVRYEQYF.

The V gene is TRBV27, the J gene TRBJ1-1; a possible D gene is TRBD1 (6 bases). The CDR3 extends over 15 amino acids. V was shortened by 1 base and J by 4 bases, with 13 bases between the two germline ends. CDR1 and CDR2 from the germline V gene are MNHEY and SMNVEV (reference sequence). The CDR3 bases are TGTGCCAGCAGTTTATTGGAGGGGGGTCGCACTGAAGCTTTCTTT. Residues: CASSLLEGGRTEAFF.

The chain combines TRBV20-1 with TRBJ1-1; unclear D gene. With 3 bases removed from V and 5 bases from J, the gap between germline ends came to 4 bases. The CDR3 totals 10 residues. CDR1 is DFQATT, CDR2 SNEGSKA, per germline (reference sequence). CDR3 sequence (DNA): TGCAGTGCTAGTAGGACTGAAGCTTTCTTT. Translating gives CSASRTEAFF.

The chain links TRBV19 to TRBJ2-7; 11 bases map to TRBD2. The CDR3 runs to 16 residues. The germline V gene has CDR1 LNHDA and CDR2 SQIVND (reference sequence). Unmatched junction bases numbered 8, after V lost 4 bases and J lost 3 bases. The chain's CDR3 is CASSTSGTSGLYEQYF. CDR3 nucleotide sequence: TGTGCCAGTAGTACCTCCGGGACTAGCGGACTCTACGAGCAGTACTTC. The whole variable domain, filled in from reference TRBV19 and TRBJ2-7, reads DGGITQSPKYLFRKEGQNVTLSCEQNLNHDAMYWYRQDPGQGLRLIYYSQIVNDFQKGDIAEGYSVSREKKESFPLTVTSAQKNPTAFYLCASSTSGTSGLYEQYFGPGTRLTVT.

The rearrangement joins TRBV7-9 to TRBJ2-5; 9 bases are shared with TRBD2. V shed 5 bases and J 5 bases; nucleotides not matched to a gene: 12. This CDR3 has 16 residues. Germline loops: CDR1 SEHNR, CDR2 FQNEAQ (reference sequence). CDR3 bases: TGTGCCAGCAGCCCTCGGACAGGCGGGAGGGGGGAGACCCAGTACTTC. Residues: CASSPRTGGRGETQYF.

CDR3 coding DNA: TGTGCCAGCAGGCACTCTCAGGGGGCAACTAATGAAAAACTGTTTTTT. Its translation is CASRHSQGATNEKLFF. J is TRBJ1-4 and V is TRBV28; TRBD1 agrees at 7 bases. Germline trimming cut 6 bases from V and 0 bases from J; bases unmatched to any gene: 7. Looked up from germline, CDR1 is MDHEN and CDR2 is SYDVKM. The CDR3 runs to 16 residues.

The rearrangement joins TRBV7-8 to TRBJ2-3; possibly TRBD2 for D (6 bases). Trimming removed 8 bases from V and 8 bases from J, with 14 bases in between. Germline assignment: CDR1 SGHVS and CDR2 FQNEAQ. The CDR3 contains 12 residues. The CDR3 loop reads CASRTSGRTQYF. The CDR3 DNA reads TGTGCCAGCCGCACAAGCGGGCGTACGCAGTATTTT.

This chain joins TRBV5-3 and TRBJ1-5; D remains unclear. TRBV5-3 is filed as an ORF, its function uncertain. Trimming cost V 10 bases and J 9 bases, with 14 bases left between them. The CDR3 length is 11 residues. CDR3 nucleotide sequence: TGTGCCCCGTACCCCAAAAGGCCCCAGCATTTT. Its protein product is CAPYPKRPQHF.

J is TRBJ2-3 and V is TRBV12-5; no definite D call. Germline V lookup: CDR1 LGHNT, CDR2 FRNRAP. The V end lost 4 bases, the J end lost 2 bases, and 10 bases lay between the germline ends. CDR3 length: 14 amino acids. CDR3 sequence (DNA): TGTGCTAGTGGTTCCCCTTCCCCCACAGATACGCAGTATTTT. It yields the protein CASGSPSPTDTQYF.

V gene TRBV28 combines with J gene TRBJ1-2, with unresolved D. The CDR3 is 12 amino acids. The V gene's germline CDR1 is MDHEN and CDR2 SYDVKM. V lost 6 bases and J 6 bases, leaving 11 bases between the germline ends. The CDR3 loop is CASSSRWDGYTF. Written as DNA, the CDR3 is TGTGCCAGCAGCTCCCGGTGGGATGGCTACACCTTC.

The chain links TRBV29-1 to TRBJ2-1; D gene ambiguous. Trimming left V 4 bases short and J 6 bases short, with 4 bases between. CDR1 is SQVTM, CDR2 ANQGSEA, per germline. This CDR3 is built from 10 residues. In DNA form, the CDR3 reads TGCAGCGTTGGACCCAATGAGCAGTTCTTC. Protein sequence: CSVGPNEQFF.

J is TRBJ2-1 and V is TRBV5-1; 7 nucleotides line up with TRBD2. V trimming: 7 bases; J trimming: 7 bases; junction bases outside the gene matches: 8. CDR3 length equals 13 residues. Germline V gene lookup returns CDR1 SGHRS and CDR2 YFSETQ. The CDR3 spells CASAVLRGNEQFF. In DNA form, the CDR3 reads TGCGCCAGCGCAGTTCTGCGGGGGAATGAGCAGTTCTTC.